This T cell receptor (beta chain) was observed in a study of T cell responses to AZD1222 COVID-19 vaccine. Study-level results: There were mostly white British donors and more females than males, and clonal diversity was possibly underestimated. After two AZD1222 doses, spike-specific TCR breadth and depth rose versus day 0. Reportedly, nearly half of unique spike TCRs recognized epitopes outside B.1.351/B.1.1.7 mutations.

Assay: immunoSEQ multiplex PCR; the TCRdb copy retains only in-frame clones and omits some. The sample lists around 250,000 clones; over 85% were seen once. In the case of this clone: Its antigen remains unidentified.

The clonotype originates from an adult in good health. The sequencing here drew on peripheral blood, taken on day 0 of AZD1222 vaccination.

The CDR3 bases are TGTGCCAGCAGCTTAACGGTGGGGGCAAGTGGAAACACCATATATTTT. This translates into CASSLTVGASGNTIYF. The J gene is TRBJ1-3, the V gene TRBV28, with D tentatively TRBD1 (6 bases). Germline V gives CDR1 MDHEN, CDR2 SYDVKM. V lost 6 bases, J lost 3 bases, and 18 bases lay in between. The CDR3 contains 16 residues.